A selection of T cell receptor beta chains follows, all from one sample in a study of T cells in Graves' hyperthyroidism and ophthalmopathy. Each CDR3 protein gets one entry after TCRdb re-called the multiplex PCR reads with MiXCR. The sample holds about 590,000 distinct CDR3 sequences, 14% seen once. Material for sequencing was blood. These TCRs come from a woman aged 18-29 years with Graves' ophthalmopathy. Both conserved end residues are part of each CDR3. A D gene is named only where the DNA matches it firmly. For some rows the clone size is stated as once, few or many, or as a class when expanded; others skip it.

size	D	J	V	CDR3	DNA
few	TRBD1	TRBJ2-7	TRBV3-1	CASSYTGGWYEQYF	TGTGCCAGCAGCTACACAGGGGGCTGGTACGAGCAGTACTTC
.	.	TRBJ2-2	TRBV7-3	CASSPDANGELFF	TGTGCCAGCAGCCCTGATGCGAACGGGGAGCTGTTTTTT
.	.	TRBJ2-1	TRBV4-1	CASSQVSTARSYNEQFF	TGCGCCAGCAGCCAAGTATCGACCGCGCGCTCCTACAATGAGCAGTTCTTC
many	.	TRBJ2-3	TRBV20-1	CSARDGSEGGDTQYF	TGCAGTGCTAGAGATGGGTCCGAGGGCGGGGATACGCAGTATTTT
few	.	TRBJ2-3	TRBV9	CASSQPQGGTQYF	TGTGCCAGCAGCCAACCCCAGGGAGGTACGCAGTATTTT
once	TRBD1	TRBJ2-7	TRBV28	CASRPGQGFDEQYF	TGTGCCAGCAGGCCGGGACAGGGGTTCGACGAGCAGTACTTC
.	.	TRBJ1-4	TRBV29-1	CSAWAIGLGTNEKLFF	TGCAGCGCCTGGGCCATAGGCTTGGGGACTAATGAAAAACTGTTTTTT
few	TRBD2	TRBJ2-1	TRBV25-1	CASSNSGRSYNEQFF	TGTGCCAGCAGCAATAGCGGGAGGTCCTACAATGAGCAGTTCTTC
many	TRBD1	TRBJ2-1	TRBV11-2	CASSTYRGSYNEQFF	TGTGCCAGCAGTACCTACAGGGGGTCCTACAATGAGCAGTTCTTC
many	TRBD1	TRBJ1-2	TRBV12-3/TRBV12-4	CASTPTGYFGYTF	TGTGCCAGCACCCCGACAGGGTACTTTGGCTACACCTTC
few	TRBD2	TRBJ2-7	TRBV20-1	CSAMVAGGPSYEQYF	TGCAGTGCTATGGTTGCGGGAGGGCCCTCCTACGAGCAGTACTTC
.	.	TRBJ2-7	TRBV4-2	CASSQENGGPYEQYF	TGTGCCAGCAGCCAAGAAAACGGGGGCCCCTACGAGCAGTACTTC
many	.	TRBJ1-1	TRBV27	CASISDMPITEAFF	TGTGCCAGCATCAGTGACATGCCCATCACTGAAGCTTTCTTT
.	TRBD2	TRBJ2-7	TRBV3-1	CASSQDLAGGYEQYF	TGTGCCAGCAGCCAAGATCTAGCGGGAGGGTACGAGCAGTACTTC
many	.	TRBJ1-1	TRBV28	CASSLPGNMNTEAFF	TGTGCCAGCAGTTTACCAGGGAATATGAACACTGAAGCTTTCTTT
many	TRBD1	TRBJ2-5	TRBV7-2	CASSTNRGYQETQYF	TGTGCCAGCAGCACGAACAGGGGATACCAAGAGACCCAGTACTTC
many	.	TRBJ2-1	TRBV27	CASNLGPEPYNEQFF	TGTGCCAGCAACCTGGGACCGGAGCCCTACAATGAGCAGTTCTTC
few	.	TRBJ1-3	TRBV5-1	CASSLAESGNTIYF	TGCGCCAGCAGCTTGGCCGAATCTGGAAACACCATATATTTT
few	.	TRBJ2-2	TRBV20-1	CSAEGPNTGELFF	TGCAGTGCTGAGGGACCCAACACCGGGGAGCTGTTTTTT
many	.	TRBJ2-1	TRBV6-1	CASGLRDIAYNEQFF	TGTGCCAGCGGCCTCCGGGACATTGCCTACAATGAGCAGTTCTTC
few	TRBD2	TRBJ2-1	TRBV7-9	CASSLIGSSGLYNEQFF	TGTGCCAGCAGCTTAATAGGGTCTAGCGGACTCTACAATGAGCAGTTCTTC
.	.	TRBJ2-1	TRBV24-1	CATSDSAGRYYEQFF	TGTGCCACCAGTGATTCGGCAGGGAGGTACTATGAGCAGTTCTTC
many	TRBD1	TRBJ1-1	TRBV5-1	CASSLYGTTGVGTEAFF	TGCGCCAGCAGCTTGTATGGGACGACAGGGGTCGGCACTGAAGCTTTCTTT
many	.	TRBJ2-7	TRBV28	CASSFQPNGIHSSYEQYF	TGTGCCAGCAGTTTCCAACCCAACGGGATTCACTCCTCCTACGAGCAGTACTTC
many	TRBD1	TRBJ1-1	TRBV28	CASSSGQGMNTEAFF	TGTGCCAGCAGTTCGGGACAGGGCATGAACACTGAAGCTTTCTTT
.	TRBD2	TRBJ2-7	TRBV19	CASRARAGGYEQYF	TGTGCCAGTAGGGCGAGGGCGGGAGGTTACGAGCAGTACTTC
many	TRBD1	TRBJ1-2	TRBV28	CASSPGGAEIYGYTF	TGTGCCAGCAGTCCAGGGGGGGCAGAGATCTATGGCTACACCTTC
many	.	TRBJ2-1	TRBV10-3	CAITQAEGEQFF	TGTGCCATCACACAGGCGGAGGGTGAGCAGTTCTTC
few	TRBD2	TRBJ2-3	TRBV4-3	CASSQELAGDTDTQYF	TGCGCCAGCAGCCAAGAGTTAGCGGGGGACACAGATACGCAGTATTTT
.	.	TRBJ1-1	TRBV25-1	CASSDATGLTEAFF	TGTGCCAGCAGTGACGCTACAGGGTTGACTGAAGCTTTCTTT
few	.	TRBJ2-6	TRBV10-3	CAISPAGAGANVLTF	TGTGCCATCAGCCCAGCAGGGGCTGGGGCCAACGTCCTGACTTTC